Listed below are T cell receptor beta chains from one sample, sequenced in a study of graft-versus-host responses after intestinal transplantation. Their antigens remain unidentified. Profiling relied on immunoSEQ multiplex PCR, and the TCRdb table lists in-frame clones only, not all of them. The sample holds about 130,000 clones; around 90% are singletons and the top ten take about 0.18%. The sequencing used unstimulated CD4+ T cells sorted from spleen or lymph node cells, collected before intestinal transplant. These receptor sequences come from a human donor who received an intestinal transplant. CDR3s include the opening cysteine and the closing phenylalanine or tryptophan.

v_gene	j_gene	CDR3aa
TRBV5-6	TRBJ2-6	CASSSPQRSGANVLTF
TRBV6-1	-	CASSVDRDYEQYF
TRBV19	TRBJ1-2	CASMGQGRGYTF
TRBV4-1	TRBJ1-3	CASSARIHSLSSGNTIYF
TRBV19	TRBJ1-1	CASSLGLGTEAFF
TRBV28	TRBJ1-1	CASSSLGTEAFF
TRBV28	TRBJ1-5	CASSRVRNQPQHF
TRBV20-1	TRBJ2-5	CSGLVETQYF
TRBV2	TRBJ1-2	CASSVQGAHYGYTF
TRBV9	TRBJ2-3	CASSVGLTRSPTTDTQYF
TRBV9	TRBJ2-7	CASSVGGSSYEQYF
TRBV25-1	TRBJ1-4	CASSESKGTGGEKLFF
TRBV7-2	TRBJ1-4	CASSLDGGLEKLFF
TRBV9	TRBJ2-3	CASSAGLAVSGDTQYF
TRBV6-6	TRBJ2-7	CASSGWLGEQYF
TRBV7-2	-	CASSLYPVTQNEQYF
TRBV7-8	TRBJ2-1	CASSLGGSLSYNEQFF
TRBV28	TRBJ1-5	CASSSPIATRQGHQPQHF
TRBV10-3	TRBJ1-1	CATTGEAEAFF
TRBV11-2	TRBJ2-6	CASSLGRDIRSGANVLTF
TRBV5-5	TRBJ1-4	CASSLSPIRAFNEKLFF
TRBV18	TRBJ1-1	CASSPPTVTEAFF
TRBV30	TRBJ2-1	CAWSVGLANEQFF
TRBV30	TRBJ2-1	CAWRSGQGGRSLFF
TRBV9	TRBJ1-2	CASSVDPDSNYGYTF
TRBV5-1	TRBJ2-2	CASSLNGGTGELFF
TRBV5-1	TRBJ2-1	CASSPGTGGLSGRGYNEQFF
TRBV5-6	TRBJ1-1	CASSLVGTGDTEAFF
TRBV9	TRBJ2-1	CASSVGTSANNEQFF
TRBV6-5	TRBJ2-5	CASSPRDTWETQYF
TRBV7-9	TRBJ2-1	CASSQGLAGLGEQFF
TRBV6-1	TRBJ2-7	CASTSLQGSEQYF
TRBV6-5	TRBJ2-7	CASSYRQAIVYEQYF
TRBV5-4	TRBJ2-7	CASSPSGYEQYF
TRBV28	TRBJ2-7	CASSLAGGRAWNEQYF
TRBV6-4	TRBJ2-1	CASRSSGRWGNEQFF
TRBV7-3	TRBJ2-5	CASSPGVTGETQYF
TRBV18	TRBJ2-1	CASSHGASGRGNEQFF
TRBV19	TRBJ2-1	CASSIDLGGKQFF
TRBV5-1	TRBJ2-7	CASSLGPRGYEQYF
TRBV4-2	TRBJ2-2	CASSQDPTGLNTGELFF
TRBV20-1	TRBJ1-1	CSGQGNTEAFF
TRBV12-5	TRBJ2-1	CASARDRTYNEQFF
TRBV7-9	TRBJ2-3	CASSLRELTDTQYF
TRBV7-2	TRBJ2-7	CASSSVGEQYF
TRBV1	TRBJ2-3	CTSSQVGTPTGQGQDTQYF
TRBV6-6	TRBJ2-3	CASSYSGTTTDTQYF
TRBV6-5	TRBJ2-7	CASSYSLAGTSSEQYF
TRBV25-1	TRBJ2-5	CASRANSETQYF
TRBV2	TRBJ2-7	CASSEPPGYKGRALSYEQYF
TRBV7-9	TRBJ2-7	CASSFQGKQYF
TRBV10-3	TRBJ1-1	CATTGGGTEAFF
TRBV19	TRBJ1-2	CASSPQEGYGYTF
TRBV18	TRBJ2-7	CASSPLSGTSGDEQYF